The present T cell receptor (beta chain) was sequenced within a study of technical replicates of blood from several donors. The CDR3 spans 13 residues. The V end was cut by 4 bases, the J end by 7 bases, with 13 bases between. In germline, CDR1 is MDHEN, CDR2 SYDVKM. This clone was detected only a few times. TCRdb keeps only in-frame clones here, not all; method: immunoSEQ multiplex PCR. The top ten clones hold about 0.38% of a sample with 75,000 to 95,000 clones, about nine tenths of them seen once. The source of this sequence is a human donor in good health. The rearrangement joins TRBV28 to TRBJ1-1; no definite D call. Sequenced material: T cells isolated from PBMCs. The CDR3 DNA sequence: TGTGCCAGCAGTTCCTCGGAGCGGGTTGAAGCTTTCTTT. Residues: CASSSSERVEAFF.